There are a few counts of the clone carrying this T cell receptor beta chain. The target antigen is unknown. V was clipped by 4 bases and J by 4 bases, with 12 bases between them. The CDR3 length is 14 residues. The authors incorporated unique molecular identifiers into the TCR beta cDNA libraries. TCRdb passed the PCR reads through MiXCR, listing each CDR3 protein once. The sample lists about 460,000 distinct CDR3 sequences; approximately 45% were seen once. The data originate from a study of post-analysis software for immune sequencing data. Notes on the study in general: Comparison of patients with controls showed about 5 TRBV segments more frequent in patients, TRBV5-6, TRBV5-1 and TRBV20-1 among them. Under F measure analysis, samples from one preparation batch co-clustered strongly. Controls' normalized Chao1 diversity significantly exceeded that of multiple sclerosis patients.

This chain uses TRBV12-3 or TRBV12-4 with TRBJ2-3; D may be TRBD1 or TRBD2 (5 bases each). Sequencing used blood. The receptor was derived from a girl under 18 with multiple sclerosis. CDR3 nucleotide sequence: TGTGCCAGCAGTTCCCCGGGACGGTCAGATACGCAGTATTTT. Translating gives CASSSPGRSDTQYF.